This T cell receptor beta chain comes out of a study of cytomegalovirus exposure and HLA in healthy donors. Study context: Unique TCRs from HLA-typed donors, 65 million to 85 million of them, were held in an early data release. Study-level results: In an earlier analysis, most TCR beta V segments were productive about 87% or about 30% of the time. Most TCR sequences were rare, but some public TCRs occurred in many donors.

About this clone itself: Its antigen is undetermined.

The PCR ran on 60 Vbeta and 13 Jbeta primers. Produced via immunoSEQ multiplex PCR; TCRdb's table is partial and in-frame only. The sample carries about 160,000 clones, 65% to 85% recorded once. Trimming took 5 bases from V and 8 from J; bases not matched to a gene: 8. From germline, CDR1 is LNHDA and CDR2 SQIVND (reference sequence). This CDR3 spans 13 amino acids. The origin of this receptor is a woman aged 40 to 50 in good health and CMV-seropositive. This chain uses TRBV19 with TRBJ1-2; 7 bases match TRBD1. Sequenced input: PBMCs. In DNA, the CDR3 is TGTGCCAGTAGTCCGGTGAGGGGACAGGGCTACACCTTC. Protein: CASSPVRGQGYTF.